This record concerns one TCR beta chain sequence. The antigen remains unidentified. The sample belongs to a study of graft-versus-host responses after intestinal transplantation. Here immunoSEQ multiplex PCR was the method, and the copy in TCRdb shows in-frame clones only, minus some. The sample carries around 97,000 clones, around 91% recorded once. Sequenced material: unstimulated CD4+ T cells sorted from spleen or lymph node cells, taken before transplant. This sequence was found in a human donor who was the organ donor for an intestinal transplant.

The CDR3 here is CASSTSIPGMSNQPQHF. DNA for the CDR3: TGTGCCAGCTCCACCTCCATCCCGGGGATGAGCAATCAGCCCCAGCATTTT. The chain recombines TRBV18 with TRBJ1-5; D is ambiguous. Germline CDR1 reads KGHSH; CDR2 reads LQKENI. V was shortened by 6 bases and J by 1 base, with 19 bases between the two germline ends. This CDR3 has 17 residues.